A single sample is the source of the 30 T cell receptor beta chains below, sequenced in a study of a mutant IDH1 vaccine in newly diagnosed glioma. These receptors lack a known antigen. Time point of the sample: week 35, safety follow-up. Every single dose of the vaccine, 300 ug of mutant IDH1 20-mer peptide, came with topical imiquimod. Profiling relied on immunoSEQ multiplex PCR, and the TCRdb table lists in-frame clones only, not all of them. This table has 45,000 or so clones, around nine tenths appearing once. Sequences were derived from PBMCs, sampled from a glioma patient whose treatment included an IDH1 peptide vaccine. The receptors were sampled from a woman between 35 and 50 years old with glioma.

The table lists this clone with a count of one. The chain employs TRBV5-1 and TRBJ1-4; tentatively, D is TRBD1 (6 bases). Germline V CDR1 and CDR2: SGHRS, YFSETQ. The CDR3 runs 14 residues. The V gene lost 1 base and the J gene lost 5 bases, with 9 bases spanning the gap. CDR3 DNA sequence: TGCGCCAGCAGCTTGAGCACAGGGAATGAAAAACTGTTTTTT. As protein: CASSLSTGNEKLFF.

This chain links TRBV19 with TRBJ1-2, with D unresolved. CDR1 and CDR2 from the germline V gene are LNHDA and SQIVND (reference sequence). This CDR3 region has 14 residues. V lost 5 bases to trimming and J lost 3 bases, with 13 bases between them. This CDR3 reads CASSPSGYHYGYTF. The CDR3 DNA sequence: TGTGCCAGTAGTCCATCGGGGTACCACTATGGCTACACCTTC.

The J gene is TRBJ1-4, the V gene TRBV6-5; TRBD1 is a possible D gene (5 bases). The V gene's germline CDR1 is MNHEY and CDR2 SVGAGI. CDR3 length: 15 amino acids. Trimming removed 0 bases at V and 8 bases at J, with 13 bases between. CDR3 region: CASSYSERGGEKLFF. The CDR3 nucleotides are TGTGCCAGCAGTTACTCGGAGAGGGGCGGGGAAAAACTGTTTTTT.

V is TRBV19 and J is TRBJ2-1; 8 bases match TRBD1. There are 15 residues in the CDR3. The trim removed 6 bases at V and 0 bases at J, leaving 4 bases unmatched. The V gene's germline CDR1 is LNHDA and CDR2 SQIVND (reference sequence). CDR3 region: CASRDRASSYNEQFF. The CDR3 DNA follows: TGTGCCAGTAGGGACAGGGCTAGCTCCTACAATGAGCAGTTCTTC. The variable domain in full, with the rest retrieved from reference TRBV19 and TRBJ2-1, is DGGITQSPKYLFRKEGQNVTLSCEQNLNHDAMYWYRQDPGQGLRLIYYSQIVNDFQKGDIAEGYSVSREKKESFPLTVTSAQKNPTAFYLCASRDRASSYNEQFFGPGTRLTVL.

This chain links TRBV5-1 with TRBJ2-3, with 8 bases aligning to TRBD2. V lost 0 bases and J lost 8; bases outside the gene matches: 5. Germline values: CDR1 SGHRS, CDR2 YFSETQ. The CDR3 loop spans 14 amino acids. Here the CDR3 DNA reads TGCGCCAGCAGCTTGGAGGCGGGGGGTGGTACGCAGTATTTT. The encoded protein is CASSLEAGGGTQYF. Supplemented by reference TRBV5-1 and TRBJ2-3, the full variable domain reads KAGVTQTPRYLIKTRGQQVTLSCSPISGHRSVSWYQQTPGQGLQFLFEYFSETQRNKGNFPGRFSGRQFSNSRSEMNVSTLELGDSALYLCASSLEAGGGTQYFGPGTRLTVL.

The chain employs TRBV2 and TRBJ1-2; TRBD1 aligns across 10 bases. Looked up from germline, CDR1 is SNHLY and CDR2 is FYNNEI. Unmatched junction bases numbered 7, after V lost 11 bases and J lost 7 bases. The CDR3 has 12 amino acids. The CDR3: CADRGQLGGYTF. CDR3 DNA: TGTGCCGACAGGGGGCAGCTCGGTGGCTACACCTTC. Full variable domain (rest looked up from reference TRBV2 and TRBJ1-2): EPEVTQTPSHQVTQMGQEVILRCVPISNHLYFYWYRQILGQKVEFLVSFYNNEISEKSEIFDDQFSVERPDGSNFTLKIRSTKLEDSAMYFCADRGQLGGYTFGSGTRLTVV.

The chain carries TRBV5-1 and TRBJ2-6; D is undetermined. The germline CDR1 and CDR2 sequences are SGHRS and YFSETQ. The CDR3 runs 14 residues. Trimming took 3 bases from V and 0 from J, leaving 4 bases between them. CDR3 protein: CASSYGSGANVLTF. The CDR3 DNA is TGCGCCAGCAGCTACGGCTCTGGGGCCAACGTCCTGACTTTC.

This clone was observed a single time. The chain combines TRBV19 with TRBJ1-1; D unresolved. The germline V and J ends were trimmed by 6 bases and 4 bases, with 15 bases remaining between them. Germline V gene data show CDR1 as LNHDA and CDR2 as SQIVND (reference sequence). The CDR3 runs 14 residues. In nucleotides, the CDR3 is TGTGCCAGTAGGTACAGAGCTGAGAGCACTGAAGCTTTCTTT. Translation: CASRYRAESTEAFF.

This CDR3 reads CASSWRGVSYEQYF. The CDR3, as DNA: TGTGCCAGCAGTTGGAGGGGGGTCTCCTACGAGCAGTACTTC. This chain links TRBV28 with TRBJ2-7; D may match TRBD1 or TRBD2 (6 bases each). Per germline, CDR1 MDHEN and CDR2 SYDVKM. Trimming took off 4 bases at V and 0 bases at J, with 10 bases between the two ends. This CDR3 has 14 amino acids.

This sequence joins TRBV28 and TRBJ2-1; TRBD2 aligns across 7 bases. J gave up 7 bases and V 4 bases, and 7 bases lay outside the gene matches. Germline CDR1 MDHEN, CDR2 SYDVKM. The CDR3 spans 14 residues. The CDR3 sequence is CASSSPREWNEQFF. DNA of the CDR3: TGTGCCAGCAGTTCCCCGCGGGAGTGGAATGAGCAGTTCTTC. Looking up the rest from reference TRBV28 and TRBJ2-1 gives the full variable domain: DVKVTQSSRYLVKRTGEKVFLECVQDMDHENMFWYRQDPGLGLRLIYFSYDVKMKEKGDIPEGYSVSREKKERFSLILESASTNQTSMYLCASSSPREWNEQFFGPGTRLTVL.

The chain recombines TRBV5-5 with TRBJ1-2; D ambiguous. The germline CDR1 and CDR2 sequences are SGHKS and YYEKEE (reference sequence). CDR3 size: 13 residues. V gave up 0 bases and J gave up 7 bases, with 10 bases separating them. CDR3 residues: CASSLDVGFGYTF. The CDR3 coding sequence is TGTGCCAGCAGCTTGGATGTGGGGTTTGGCTACACCTTC.

The chain couples TRBV5-6 to TRBJ1-6; tentatively, D is TRBD1 (6 bases). V lost 4 bases and J lost 7, with 9 bases in between. Germline CDR1 is SGHDT and CDR2 is YYEEEE. This CDR3 spans 13 amino acids. The CDR3 sequence is CASSPQGNSPLHF. CDR3 sequence (DNA): TGTGCCAGCAGCCCACAGGGAAATTCACCCCTCCACTTT.

This chain connects TRBV2 to TRBJ1-1; tentative D call: TRBD1 (5 bases). V was shortened by 6 bases and J by 0 bases, with 11 bases between the two germline ends. Per the germline V gene, CDR1 is SNHLY and CDR2 is FYNNEI. CDR3 length equals 14 residues. The CDR3 bases are TGTGCCAGCAGGGGGGGGGATATGAACACTGAAGCTTTCTTT. Protein: CASRGGDMNTEAFF.

This chain connects TRBV27 to TRBJ2-3; a weak D match, TRBD2 (6 bases). The CDR3 totals 16 residues. The germline V and J ends were trimmed by 5 bases and 0 bases, with 15 bases remaining between them. Germline-derived CDR1 and CDR2 are MNHEY and SMNVEV (reference sequence). DNA for the CDR3: TGTGCCAGCAGTACCGGGACTCAGGTCAGCACAGATACGCAGTATTTT. Residues: CASSTGTQVSTDTQYF.

The gene calls are TRBV7-2 and TRBJ1-2, with D uncertain. V gave up 2 bases and J gave up 3 bases, with 7 bases separating them. The CDR3 extends over 13 amino acids. Germline lookup yields CDR1 SGHTA and CDR2 FQGNSA. This chain's CDR3 is CASSLTIDYGYTF. The CDR3 coding sequence is TGTGCCAGCAGCTTAACGATCGACTATGGCTACACCTTC. Variable domain in full (rest from reference TRBV7-2 and TRBJ1-2): GAGVSQSPSNKVTEKGKDVELRCDPISGHTALYWYRQSLGQGLEFLIYFQGNSAPDKSGLPSDRFSAERTGGSVSTLTIQRTQQEDSAVYLCASSLTIDYGYTFGSGTRLTVV.

This clone was recorded a few times. The chain recombines TRBV5-1 with TRBJ1-5, with D unclear. V shed 0 bases and J shed 0 bases, with 7 bases lying between them. This CDR3 has 15 amino acids. Germline values: CDR1 SGHRS, CDR2 YFSETQ. This chain's CDR3 is CASSLGALSNQPQHF. CDR3 DNA: TGCGCCAGCAGCTTGGGGGCCCTTAGCAATCAGCCCCAGCATTTT.

This sequence joins TRBV10-1 and TRBJ2-2; 10 nucleotides align to TRBD2. V lost 0 bases and J lost 5; bases outside the gene matches: 9. CDR3 length: 18 amino acids. The V gene's germline CDR1 is WNHNN and CDR2 SYGVQD (reference sequence). The CDR3 bases are TGCGCCAGCAGTGAGTCGCCCCTAGCGGGAGTGCTAACCGGGGAGCTGTTTTTT. It codes for CASSESPLAGVLTGELFF.

This sequence joins TRBV29-1 and TRBJ2-3, with D possibly being TRBD1 (5 bases). Trimming removed 4 bases from V and 0 bases from J, with 11 bases in between. Germline lookup yields CDR1 SQVTM and CDR2 ANQGSEA. The CDR3 consists of 14 residues. As DNA, the CDR3 is TGCAGCGTTGTAAGACAGCCTAGCACAGATACGCAGTATTTT. Its translation is CSVVRQPSTDTQYF.

This chain joins TRBV4-1 and TRBJ2-5; the match to TRBD2 covers 9 bases. Germline CDR1 and CDR2: MGHRA and YSYEKL. Unmatched junction bases numbered 3, after V lost 3 bases and J lost 1 base. The CDR3 extends over 15 amino acids. The CDR3 coding sequence is TGCGCCAGCAGCCATATAGCGGGGGCCCAAGAGACCCAGTACTTC. It encodes CASSHIAGAQETQYF.

This clone was seen just once. The chain uses TRBV18 and TRBJ1-5, with a tentative D call TRBD1 (6 bases). The CDR3 totals 16 residues. Germline V gene lookup returns CDR1 KGHSH and CDR2 LQKENI. The germline V and J ends were trimmed by 8 bases and 4 bases, with 21 bases remaining between them. The CDR3 region has the DNA TGTGCCAGCACAACCGGGGGGGCCCGGGCTAATCAGCCCCAGCATTTT. Translated: CASTTGGARANQPQHF.

This clone has only one observation. V and J are TRBV7-2 and TRBJ2-3; 7 bases are shared with TRBD2. Germline CDR1 and CDR2: SGHTA and FQGNSA. J lost 2 bases, V lost 2 bases, and 4 bases had no gene match. The CDR3 spans 15 residues. CDR3 nucleotides: TGTGCCAGCAGCTTACGGCGGGGGTTCACAGATACGCAGTATTTT. Its translation: CASSLRRGFTDTQYF.

The chain combines TRBV27 with TRBJ1-1; D gene unclear. Germline CDR1 reads MNHEY; CDR2 reads SMNVEV (reference sequence). The CDR3 contains 14 residues. V was trimmed by 10 bases and J by 1 base, leaving 16 bases between them. CDR3 DNA: TGTGCCACCTTACTCACACCAGGGAACACTGAAGCTTTCTTT. This sequence encodes CATLLTPGNTEAFF.

J is TRBJ1-2 and V is TRBV19; D is unresolved. V lost 4 bases and J lost 7, with 10 bases in between. This CDR3 spans 12 amino acids. CDR1 and CDR2 from the germline V gene are LNHDA and SQIVND (reference sequence). As DNA, the CDR3 is TGTGCCAGTAGTAGGGGTACCTCTGGCTACACCTTC. Amino acid sequence: CASSRGTSGYTF.

A few counts support this clone. The CDR3 loop reads CAISDGGQGQPQHF. The CDR3 nucleotides are TGTGCCATCAGTGATGGGGGGCAGGGTCAGCCCCAGCATTTT. V gene TRBV10-3 combines with J gene TRBJ1-5; D perhaps matches TRBD1 (6 bases). The CDR3 totals 14 residues. Germline V lookup: CDR1 ENHRY, CDR2 SYGVKD. V was shortened by 3 bases and J by 6 bases, with 12 bases between the two germline ends.

The J gene is TRBJ2-1, the V gene TRBV5-1; 13 bases fit TRBD2. This CDR3 contains 15 residues. Germline CDR1 is SGHRS and CDR2 is YFSETQ. V lost 0 bases, J lost 9 bases, and 3 bases stayed unmatched. Here the CDR3 DNA reads TGCGCCAGCAGCTTGGCGACTAGCGGGAGGATTGAGCAGTTCTTC. Amino acids: CASSLATSGRIEQFF. Looking up the rest from reference TRBV5-1 and TRBJ2-1 gives the full variable domain: KAGVTQTPRYLIKTRGQQVTLSCSPISGHRSVSWYQQTPGQGLQFLFEYFSETQRNKGNFPGRFSGRQFSNSRSEMNVSTLELGDSALYLCASSLATSGRIEQFFGPGTRLTVL.

This chain connects TRBV9 to TRBJ2-1; 10 bases agree with TRBD2. Germline-derived CDR1 and CDR2 are SGDLS and YYNGEE. Trimming cost V 3 bases and J 5 bases; bases outside gene matches: 5. The CDR3 is 15 residues long. The CDR3 here is CASSGGTSAHNEQFF. In DNA form, the CDR3 reads TGTGCCAGCAGCGGGGGGACTAGCGCACACAATGAGCAGTTCTTC.

J is TRBJ2-5 and V is TRBV9, with D unclear. CDR1 is SGDLS, CDR2 YYNGEE, per germline. V lost 3 bases to trimming and J lost 4 bases, with 13 bases between them. The CDR3 runs to 14 residues. The CDR3 sequence: CASSARPGRETQYF. The CDR3 DNA sequence: TGTGCCAGCAGCGCTAGACCGGGTCGAGAGACCCAGTACTTC.

CDR3 residues: CASSVWATDTQYF. The CDR3 DNA reads TGTGCCAGCAGCGTTTGGGCGACAGATACGCAGTATTTT. The J gene is TRBJ2-3, the V gene TRBV9; D unclear. The CDR3 is 13 residues long. Germline-derived CDR1 and CDR2 are SGDLS and YYNGEE. V shed 2 bases and J shed 3 bases, with 7 bases lying between them.

The J gene is TRBJ2-4, the V gene TRBV7-9; no firm D call. The CDR3 runs to 14 residues. V lost 2 bases, J lost 1 base, and 6 bases lay in between. CDR1 is SEHNR and CDR2 is FQNEAQ in the germline V gene (reference sequence). DNA of the CDR3: TGTGCCAGCAGCTTAAACGGGGCCAAAAACATTCAGTACTTC. It yields the protein CASSLNGAKNIQYF.

J is TRBJ2-3 and V is TRBV7-2; no reliable D call. V gave up 5 bases and J gave up 7 bases, with 13 bases separating them. CDR3 length: 13 residues. Per germline, CDR1 SGHTA and CDR2 FQGNSA. CDR3 sequence (DNA): TGTGCCAGCAGCGTGCCCTATGAGTATACGCAGTATTTT. Protein: CASSVPYEYTQYF.